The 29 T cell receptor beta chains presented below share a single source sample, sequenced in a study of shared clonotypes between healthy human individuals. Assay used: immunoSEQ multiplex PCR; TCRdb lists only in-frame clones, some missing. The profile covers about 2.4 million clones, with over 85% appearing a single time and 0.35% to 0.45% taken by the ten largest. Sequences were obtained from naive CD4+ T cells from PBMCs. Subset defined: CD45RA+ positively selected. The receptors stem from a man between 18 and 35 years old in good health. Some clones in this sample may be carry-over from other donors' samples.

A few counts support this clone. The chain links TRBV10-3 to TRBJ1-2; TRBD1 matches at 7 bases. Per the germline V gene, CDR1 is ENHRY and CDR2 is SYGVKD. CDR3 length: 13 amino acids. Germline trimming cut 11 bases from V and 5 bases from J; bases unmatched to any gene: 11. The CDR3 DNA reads TGTGCCTTGGGTACAGGGGAATGGTATGGCTACACCTTC. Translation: CALGTGEWYGYTF.

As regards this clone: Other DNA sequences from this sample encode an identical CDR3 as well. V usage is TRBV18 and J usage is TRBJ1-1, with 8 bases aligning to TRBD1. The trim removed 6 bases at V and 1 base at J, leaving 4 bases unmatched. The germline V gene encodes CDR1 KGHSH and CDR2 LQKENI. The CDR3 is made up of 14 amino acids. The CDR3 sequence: CASSPDRANTEAFF. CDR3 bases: TGTGCCAGCTCCCCGGACAGGGCGAACACTGAAGCTTTCTTT.

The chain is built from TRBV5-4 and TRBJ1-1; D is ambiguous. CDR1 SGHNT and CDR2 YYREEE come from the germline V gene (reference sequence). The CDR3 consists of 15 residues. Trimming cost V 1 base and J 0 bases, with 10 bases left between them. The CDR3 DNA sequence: TGTGCCAGCAGCTTGAGCAGCCCCTTGAACACTGAAGCTTTCTTT. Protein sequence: CASSLSSPLNTEAFF.

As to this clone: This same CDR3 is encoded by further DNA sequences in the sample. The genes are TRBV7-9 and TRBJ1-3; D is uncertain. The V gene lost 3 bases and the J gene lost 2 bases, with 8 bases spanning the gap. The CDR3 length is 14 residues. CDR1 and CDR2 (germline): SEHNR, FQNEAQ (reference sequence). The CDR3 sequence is CASSLGRAGNTIYF. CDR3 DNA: TGTGCCAGCAGCTTGGGCCGAGCTGGAAACACCATATATTTT.

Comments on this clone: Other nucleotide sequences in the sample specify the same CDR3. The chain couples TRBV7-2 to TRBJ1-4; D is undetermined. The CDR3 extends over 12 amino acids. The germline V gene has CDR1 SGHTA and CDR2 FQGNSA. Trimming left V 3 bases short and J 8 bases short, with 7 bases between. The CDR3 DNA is TGTGCCAGCAGCTTGGGAGGGGAAAAACTGTTTTTT. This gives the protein CASSLGGEKLFF.

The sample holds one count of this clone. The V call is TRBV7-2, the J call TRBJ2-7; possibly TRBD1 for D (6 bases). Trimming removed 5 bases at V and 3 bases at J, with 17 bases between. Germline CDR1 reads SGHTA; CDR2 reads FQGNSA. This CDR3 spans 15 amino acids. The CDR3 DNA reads TGTGCCAGCAGCCCCGCTTCCGGGACACACTACGAGCAGTACTTC. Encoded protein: CASSPASGTHYEQYF.

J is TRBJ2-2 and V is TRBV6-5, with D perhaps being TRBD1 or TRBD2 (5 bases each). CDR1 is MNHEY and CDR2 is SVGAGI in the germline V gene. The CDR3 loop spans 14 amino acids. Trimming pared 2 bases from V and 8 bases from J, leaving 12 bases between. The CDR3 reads CASSYQGTGGELFF. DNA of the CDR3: TGTGCCAGCAGTTACCAAGGGACGGGGGGGGAGCTGTTTTTT.

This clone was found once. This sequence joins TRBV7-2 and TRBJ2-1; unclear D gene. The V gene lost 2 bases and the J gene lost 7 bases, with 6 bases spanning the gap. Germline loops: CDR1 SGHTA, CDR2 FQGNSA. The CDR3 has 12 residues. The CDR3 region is CASSLIWNEQFF. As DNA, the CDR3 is TGTGCCAGCAGCTTAATTTGGAATGAGCAGTTCTTC.

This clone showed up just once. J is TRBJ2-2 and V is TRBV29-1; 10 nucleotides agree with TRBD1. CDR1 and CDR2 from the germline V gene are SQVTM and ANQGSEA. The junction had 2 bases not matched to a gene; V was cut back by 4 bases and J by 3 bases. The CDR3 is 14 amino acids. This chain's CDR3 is CSVGGQGYTGELFF. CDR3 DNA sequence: TGCAGCGTTGGGGGACAGGGGTACACCGGGGAGCTGTTTTTT.

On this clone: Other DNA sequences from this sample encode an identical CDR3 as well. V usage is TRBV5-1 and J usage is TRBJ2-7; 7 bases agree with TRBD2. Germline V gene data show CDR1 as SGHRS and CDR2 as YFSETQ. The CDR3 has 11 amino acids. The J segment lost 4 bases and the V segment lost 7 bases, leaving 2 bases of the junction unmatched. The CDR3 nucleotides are TGCGCCAGCTCGGGGGGATACGAGCAGTACTTC. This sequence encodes CASSGGYEQYF.

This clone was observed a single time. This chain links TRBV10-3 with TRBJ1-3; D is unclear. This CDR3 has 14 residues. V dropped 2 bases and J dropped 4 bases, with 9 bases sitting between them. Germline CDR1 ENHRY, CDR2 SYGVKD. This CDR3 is CAISEDTPGNTIYF. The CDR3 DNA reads TGTGCCATCAGTGAGGACACGCCCGGAAACACCATATATTTT.

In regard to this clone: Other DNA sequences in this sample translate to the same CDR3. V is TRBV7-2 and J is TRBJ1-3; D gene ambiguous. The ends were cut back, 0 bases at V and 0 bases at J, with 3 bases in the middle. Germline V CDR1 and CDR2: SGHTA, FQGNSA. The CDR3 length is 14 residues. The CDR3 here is CASSLANSGNTIYF. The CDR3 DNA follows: TGTGCCAGCAGCTTAGCCAACTCTGGAAACACCATATATTTT. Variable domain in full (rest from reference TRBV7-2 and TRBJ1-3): GAGVSQSPSNKVTEKGKDVELRCDPISGHTALYWYRQSLGQGLEFLIYFQGNSAPDKSGLPSDRFSAERTGGSVSTLTIQRTQQEDSAVYLCASSLANSGNTIYFGEGSWLTVV.

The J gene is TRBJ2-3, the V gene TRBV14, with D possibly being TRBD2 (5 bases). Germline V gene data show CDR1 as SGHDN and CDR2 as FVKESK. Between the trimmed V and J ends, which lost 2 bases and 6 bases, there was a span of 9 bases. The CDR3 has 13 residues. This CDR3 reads CASSQHLADTQYF. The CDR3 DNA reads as TGTGCCAGCAGCCAACATTTAGCGGATACGCAGTATTTT.

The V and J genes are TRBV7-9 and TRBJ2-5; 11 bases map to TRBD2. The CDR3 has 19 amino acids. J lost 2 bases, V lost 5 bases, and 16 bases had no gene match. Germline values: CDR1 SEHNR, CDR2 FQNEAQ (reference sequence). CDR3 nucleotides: TGTGCCAGCAGCGAGCGGAGGGGGGGACTAGCGGAACTACAAGAGACCCAGTACTTC. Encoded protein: CASSERRGGLAELQETQYF.

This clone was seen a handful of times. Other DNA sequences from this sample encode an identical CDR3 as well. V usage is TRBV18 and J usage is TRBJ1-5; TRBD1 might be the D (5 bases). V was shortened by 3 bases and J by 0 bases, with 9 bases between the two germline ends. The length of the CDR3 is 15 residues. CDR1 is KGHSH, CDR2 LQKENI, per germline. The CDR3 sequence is CASSPRGDSNQPQHF. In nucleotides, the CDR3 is TGTGCCAGCTCACCGAGGGGAGATAGCAATCAGCCCCAGCATTTT.

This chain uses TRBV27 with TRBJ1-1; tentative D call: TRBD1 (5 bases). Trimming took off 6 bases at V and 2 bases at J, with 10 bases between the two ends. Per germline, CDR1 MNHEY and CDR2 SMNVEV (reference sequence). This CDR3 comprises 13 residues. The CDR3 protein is CASRQGPNTEAFF. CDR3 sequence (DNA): TGTGCCAGCAGGCAGGGTCCAAACACTGAAGCTTTCTTT.

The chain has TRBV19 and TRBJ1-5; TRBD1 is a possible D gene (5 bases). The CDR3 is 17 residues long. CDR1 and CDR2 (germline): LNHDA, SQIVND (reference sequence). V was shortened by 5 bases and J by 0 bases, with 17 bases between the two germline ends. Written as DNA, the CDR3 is TGTGCCAGTAGTCAGGGCCTCCTTAGGGCTAGCAATCAGCCCCAGCATTTT. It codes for CASSQGLLRASNQPQHF.

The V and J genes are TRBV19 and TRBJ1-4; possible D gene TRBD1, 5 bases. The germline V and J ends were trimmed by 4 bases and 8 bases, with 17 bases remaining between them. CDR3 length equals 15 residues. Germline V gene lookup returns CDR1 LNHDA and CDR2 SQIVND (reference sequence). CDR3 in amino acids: CASSRRDGRSEKLFF. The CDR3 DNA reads TGTGCCAGTAGTAGAAGGGACGGAAGAAGCGAAAAACTGTTTTTT.

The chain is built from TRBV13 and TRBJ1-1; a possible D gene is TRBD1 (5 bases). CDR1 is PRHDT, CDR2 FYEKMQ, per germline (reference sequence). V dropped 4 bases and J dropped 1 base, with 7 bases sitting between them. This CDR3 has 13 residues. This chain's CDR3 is CASSSDRNTEAFF. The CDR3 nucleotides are TGTGCCAGCAGCTCCGACAGGAACACTGAAGCTTTCTTT.

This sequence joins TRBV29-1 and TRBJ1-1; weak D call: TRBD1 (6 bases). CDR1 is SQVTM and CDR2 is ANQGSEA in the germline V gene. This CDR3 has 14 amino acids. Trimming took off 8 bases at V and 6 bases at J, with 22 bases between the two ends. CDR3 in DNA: TGCAGCACCCGAGGTGGGGGGCTAAGGGCTGAAGCTTTCTTT. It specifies CSTRGGGLRAEAFF.

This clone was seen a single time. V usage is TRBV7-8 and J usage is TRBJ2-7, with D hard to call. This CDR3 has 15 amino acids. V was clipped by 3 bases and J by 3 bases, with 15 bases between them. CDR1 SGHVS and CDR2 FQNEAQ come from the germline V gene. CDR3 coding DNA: TGTGCCAGCAGCTTGCTGCCACGACGACACTACGAGCAGTACTTC. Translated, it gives CASSLLPRRHYEQYF.

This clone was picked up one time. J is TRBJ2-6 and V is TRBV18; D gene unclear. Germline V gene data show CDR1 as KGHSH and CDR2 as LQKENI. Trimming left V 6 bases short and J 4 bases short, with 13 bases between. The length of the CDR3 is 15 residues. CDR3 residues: CASSTANPGANVLTF. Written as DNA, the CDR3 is TGTGCCAGCTCCACAGCGAACCCCGGGGCCAACGTCCTGACTTTC.

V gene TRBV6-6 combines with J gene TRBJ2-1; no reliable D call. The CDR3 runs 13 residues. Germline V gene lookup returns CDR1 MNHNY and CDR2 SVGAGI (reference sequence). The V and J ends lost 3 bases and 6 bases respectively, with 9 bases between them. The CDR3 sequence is CASSYGPGNEQFF. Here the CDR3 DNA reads TGTGCCAGCAGTTATGGTCCTGGCAATGAGCAGTTCTTC.

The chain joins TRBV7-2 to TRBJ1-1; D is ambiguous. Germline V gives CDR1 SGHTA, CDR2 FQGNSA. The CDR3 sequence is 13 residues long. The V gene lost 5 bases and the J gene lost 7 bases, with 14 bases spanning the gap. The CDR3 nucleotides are TGTGCCAGCAGCCAGCCATCCATTCTTGAAGCTTTCTTT. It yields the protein CASSQPSILEAFF.

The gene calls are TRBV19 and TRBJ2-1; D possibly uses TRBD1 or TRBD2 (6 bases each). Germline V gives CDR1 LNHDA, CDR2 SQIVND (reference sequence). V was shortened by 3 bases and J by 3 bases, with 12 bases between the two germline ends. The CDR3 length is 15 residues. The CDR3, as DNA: TGTGCCAGTAGTATCATAGGGGGAGGCTACAATGAGCAGTTCTTC. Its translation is CASSIIGGGYNEQFF.

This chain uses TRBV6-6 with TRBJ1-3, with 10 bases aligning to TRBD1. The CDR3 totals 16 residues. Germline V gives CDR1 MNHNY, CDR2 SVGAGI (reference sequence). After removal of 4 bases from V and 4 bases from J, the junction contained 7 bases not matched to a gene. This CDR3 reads CASSSGQGMGGNTIYF. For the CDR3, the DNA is TGTGCCAGCAGTTCGGGACAGGGGATGGGGGGAAACACCATATATTTT.

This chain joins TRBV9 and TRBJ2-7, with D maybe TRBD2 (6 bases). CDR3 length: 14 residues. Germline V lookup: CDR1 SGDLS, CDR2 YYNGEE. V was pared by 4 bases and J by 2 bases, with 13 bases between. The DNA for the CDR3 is TGTGCCAGCAGCCTGGGACTGACTACCTACGAGCAGTACTTC. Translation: CASSLGLTTYEQYF.

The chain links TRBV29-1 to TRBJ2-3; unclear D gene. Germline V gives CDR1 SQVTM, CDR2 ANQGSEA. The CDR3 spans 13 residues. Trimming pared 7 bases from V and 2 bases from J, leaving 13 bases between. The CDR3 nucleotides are TGCAGCGCCCTGGGGATGTACACAGATACGCAGTATTTT. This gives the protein CSALGMYTDTQYF.

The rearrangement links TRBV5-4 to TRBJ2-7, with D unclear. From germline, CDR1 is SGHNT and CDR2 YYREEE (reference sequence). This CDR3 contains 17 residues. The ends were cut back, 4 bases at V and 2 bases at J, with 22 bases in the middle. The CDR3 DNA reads TGTGCCAGCAGCACCTACATGCCCGGGCGCGGAACCTACGAGCAGTACTTC. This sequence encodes CASSTYMPGRGTYEQYF.